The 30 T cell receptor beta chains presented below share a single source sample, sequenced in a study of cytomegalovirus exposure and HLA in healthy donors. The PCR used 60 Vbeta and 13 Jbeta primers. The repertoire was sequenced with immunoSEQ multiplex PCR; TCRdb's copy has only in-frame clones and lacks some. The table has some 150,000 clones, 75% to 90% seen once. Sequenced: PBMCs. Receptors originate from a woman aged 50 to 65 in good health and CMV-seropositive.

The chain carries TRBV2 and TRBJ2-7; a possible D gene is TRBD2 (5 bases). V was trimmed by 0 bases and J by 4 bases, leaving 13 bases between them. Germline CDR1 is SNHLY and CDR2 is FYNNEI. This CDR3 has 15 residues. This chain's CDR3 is CASSEARGKGYEQYF. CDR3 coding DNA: TGTGCCAGCAGTGAAGCACGGGGAAAGGGATACGAGCAGTACTTC. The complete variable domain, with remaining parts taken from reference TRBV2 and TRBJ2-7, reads EPEVTQTPSHQVTQMGQEVILRCVPISNHLYFYWYRQILGQKVEFLVSFYNNEISEKSEIFDDQFSVERPDGSNFTLKIRSTKLEDSAMYFCASSEARGKGYEQYFGPGTRLTVT.

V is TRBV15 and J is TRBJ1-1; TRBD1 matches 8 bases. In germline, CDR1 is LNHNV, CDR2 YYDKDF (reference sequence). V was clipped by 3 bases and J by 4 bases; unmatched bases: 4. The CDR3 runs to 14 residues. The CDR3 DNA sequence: TGTGCCACCAGCAGTGCAACAGGGGGCACTGAAGCTTTCTTT. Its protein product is CATSSATGGTEAFF.

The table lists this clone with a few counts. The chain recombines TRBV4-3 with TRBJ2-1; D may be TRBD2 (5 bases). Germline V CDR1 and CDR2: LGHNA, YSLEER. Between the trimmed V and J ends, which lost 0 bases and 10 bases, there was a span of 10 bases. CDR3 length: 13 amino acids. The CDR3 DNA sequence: TGCGCCAGCAGCCAAGATATCGTAGCGGAGCAGTTCTTC. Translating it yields CASSQDIVAEQFF.

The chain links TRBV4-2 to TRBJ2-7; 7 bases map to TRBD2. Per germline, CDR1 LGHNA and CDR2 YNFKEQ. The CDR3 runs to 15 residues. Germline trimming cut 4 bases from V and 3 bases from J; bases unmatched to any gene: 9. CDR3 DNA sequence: TGTGCCAGCAGCCCCACGCTCGGGGGGATCTACGAGCAGTACTTC. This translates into CASSPTLGGIYEQYF.

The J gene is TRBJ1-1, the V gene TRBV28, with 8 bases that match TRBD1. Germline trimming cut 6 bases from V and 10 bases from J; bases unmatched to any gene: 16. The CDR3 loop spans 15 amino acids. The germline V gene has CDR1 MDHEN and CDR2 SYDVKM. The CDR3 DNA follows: TGTGCCAGCAGCCTCTATGGGGGCCAGGGGGCGCGAGCTTTCTTT. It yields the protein CASSLYGGQGARAFF.

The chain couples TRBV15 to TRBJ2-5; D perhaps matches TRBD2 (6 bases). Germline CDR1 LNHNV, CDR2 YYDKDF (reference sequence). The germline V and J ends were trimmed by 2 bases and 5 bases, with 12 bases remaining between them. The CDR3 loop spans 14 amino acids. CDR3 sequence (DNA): TGTGCCACCAGCAGACGACTAGTCGGGGAGACCCAGTACTTC. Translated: CATSRRLVGETQYF.

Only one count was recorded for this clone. For the CDR3, the DNA is TGCAGCGTTGATAAGGGGGGCACAGATACGCAGTATTTT. Its protein product is CSVDKGGTDTQYF. V and J are TRBV29-1 and TRBJ2-3, with a possible D match to TRBD1 (6 bases). CDR3 length: 13 amino acids. V was trimmed by 3 bases and J by 1 base, leaving 8 bases between them. Germline assignment: CDR1 SQVTM and CDR2 ANQGSEA.

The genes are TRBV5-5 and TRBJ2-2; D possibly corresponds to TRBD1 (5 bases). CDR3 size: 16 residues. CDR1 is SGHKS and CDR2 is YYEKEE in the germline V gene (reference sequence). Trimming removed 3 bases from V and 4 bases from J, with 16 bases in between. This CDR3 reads CASSSIGALGTGELFF. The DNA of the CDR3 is TGTGCCAGCAGCTCTATAGGGGCCCTGGGCACCGGGGAGCTGTTTTTT.

CDR3 DNA sequence: TGTGCCAGCAGCCAAGATCTTTCCTTATCGGGGGGGCAGTACTTC. Translating gives CASSQDLSLSGGQYF. The gene calls are TRBV4-2 and TRBJ2-7, with 7 bases identical to TRBD2. Germline V gives CDR1 LGHNA, CDR2 YNFKEQ. The length of the CDR3 is 15 residues. V gave up 0 bases and J gave up 9 bases; unmatched junction bases: 11.

Here the CDR3 DNA reads TGTGCCAGCAGCCACCTAGCGGGAGTCATCTACGAGCAGTACTTC. It is translated as CASSHLAGVIYEQYF. The gene calls are TRBV14 and TRBJ2-7; 10 bases fit TRBD2. CDR3 length: 15 amino acids. Per the germline V gene, CDR1 is SGHDN and CDR2 is FVKESK. The V and J ends lost 3 bases and 3 bases, in that order; junction bases with no gene match: 5.

As DNA, the CDR3 is TGTGCCAGCAGCTTAGGGACAGGGGGCCAGACCCAGTACTTC. Translation gives CASSLGTGGQTQYF. This chain joins TRBV11-3 and TRBJ2-5; TRBD1 matches at 11 bases. Germline V gene sequence: CDR1 SGHNT, CDR2 YENEEA. This CDR3 region has 14 residues. With V trimmed by 1 base and J by 6 bases, 1 base remained unmatched.

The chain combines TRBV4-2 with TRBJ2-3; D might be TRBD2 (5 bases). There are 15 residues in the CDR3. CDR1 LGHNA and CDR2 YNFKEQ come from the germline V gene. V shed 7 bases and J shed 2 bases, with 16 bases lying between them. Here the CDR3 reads CASKSAGSATDTQYF. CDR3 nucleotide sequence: TGTGCCAGCAAATCGGCGGGTTCAGCCACAGATACGCAGTATTTT.

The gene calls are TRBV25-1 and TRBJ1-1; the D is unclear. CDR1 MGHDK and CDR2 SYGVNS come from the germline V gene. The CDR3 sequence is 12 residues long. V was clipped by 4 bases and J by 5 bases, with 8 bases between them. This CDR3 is CASSGGITEAFF. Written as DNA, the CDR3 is TGTGCCAGCAGTGGAGGGATTACTGAAGCTTTCTTT.

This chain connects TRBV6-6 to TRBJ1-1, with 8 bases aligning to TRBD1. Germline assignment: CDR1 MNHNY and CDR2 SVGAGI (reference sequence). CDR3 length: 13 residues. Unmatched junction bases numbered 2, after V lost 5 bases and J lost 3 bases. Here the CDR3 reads CASSLTGDTEAFF. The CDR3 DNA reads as TGTGCCAGCAGTCTGACAGGGGACACTGAAGCTTTCTTT.

This chain's CDR3 is CASSQGFRGAFGYTF. The DNA of the CDR3 is TGTGCCAGCAGCCAAGGGTTCAGGGGCGCGTTTGGCTACACCTTC. This chain uses TRBV4-2 with TRBJ1-2, with D perhaps TRBD1 (6 bases). Deletions cut 1 base from V and 7 bases from J, with 16 bases between. Germline V gene sequence: CDR1 LGHNA, CDR2 YNFKEQ. The CDR3 has 15 amino acids.

CDR3 bases: TGTGCCAGCAGTTACAGGGGGGGACGGGGAAATTCACCCCTCCACTTT. The encoded protein is CASSYRGGRGNSPLHF. This chain joins TRBV6-5 and TRBJ1-6, with a possible D match to TRBD1 (6 bases). The V gene lost 2 bases and the J gene lost 7 bases, with 15 bases spanning the gap. Germline-derived CDR1 and CDR2 are MNHEY and SVGAGI. CDR3 length: 16 residues.

The CDR3 DNA sequence: TGTGCCAGCAGCTCGAGGTGGGGCAGCTCCTACGAGCAGTACTTC. Protein sequence: CASSSRWGSSYEQYF. The V call is TRBV7-8, the J call TRBJ2-7, with a possible D match to TRBD1 (5 bases). The V end was cut by 4 bases, the J end by 0 bases, with 13 bases between. Germline loops: CDR1 SGHVS, CDR2 FQNEAQ. The CDR3 has 15 residues.

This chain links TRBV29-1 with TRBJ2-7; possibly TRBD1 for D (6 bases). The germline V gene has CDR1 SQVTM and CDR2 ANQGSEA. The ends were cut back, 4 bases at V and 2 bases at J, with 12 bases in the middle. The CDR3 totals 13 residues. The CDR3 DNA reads TGCAGCGTTGGGGGGCCGGAGACCTACGAGCAGTACTTC. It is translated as CSVGGPETYEQYF.

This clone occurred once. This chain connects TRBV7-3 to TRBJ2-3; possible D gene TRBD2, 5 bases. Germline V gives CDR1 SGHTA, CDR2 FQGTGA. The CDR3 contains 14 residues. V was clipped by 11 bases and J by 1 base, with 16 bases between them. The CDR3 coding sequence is TGTGCCCGTAAGGACTGGAACCGCACAGATACGCAGTATTTT. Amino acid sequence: CARKDWNRTDTQYF.

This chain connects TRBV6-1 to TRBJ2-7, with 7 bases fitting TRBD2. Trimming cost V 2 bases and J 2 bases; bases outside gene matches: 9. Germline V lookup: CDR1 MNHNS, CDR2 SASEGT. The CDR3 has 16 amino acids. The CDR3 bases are TGTGCCAGCAGTGAACCCCGGGGAGGGCCGACCTACGAGCAGTACTTC. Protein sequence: CASSEPRGGPTYEQYF.

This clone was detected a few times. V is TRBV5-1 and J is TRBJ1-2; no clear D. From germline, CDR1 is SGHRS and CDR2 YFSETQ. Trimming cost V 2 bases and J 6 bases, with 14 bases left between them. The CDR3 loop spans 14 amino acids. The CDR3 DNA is TGCGCCAGCAGCTTCCGGCAAGACGGGGATGGCTACACCTTC. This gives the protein CASSFRQDGDGYTF.

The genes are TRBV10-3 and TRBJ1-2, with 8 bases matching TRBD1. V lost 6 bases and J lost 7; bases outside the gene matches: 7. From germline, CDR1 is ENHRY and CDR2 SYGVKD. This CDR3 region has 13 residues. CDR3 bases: TGTGCCATCAGCCCAGGGGGCTCGATTGGCTACACCTTC. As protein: CAISPGGSIGYTF.

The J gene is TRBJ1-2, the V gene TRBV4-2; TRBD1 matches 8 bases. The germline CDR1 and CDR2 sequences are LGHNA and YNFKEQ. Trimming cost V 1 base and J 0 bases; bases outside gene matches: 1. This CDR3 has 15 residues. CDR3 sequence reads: CASSQGDRPNYGYTF. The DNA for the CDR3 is TGTGCCAGCAGCCAAGGGGACAGGCCTAACTATGGCTACACCTTC.

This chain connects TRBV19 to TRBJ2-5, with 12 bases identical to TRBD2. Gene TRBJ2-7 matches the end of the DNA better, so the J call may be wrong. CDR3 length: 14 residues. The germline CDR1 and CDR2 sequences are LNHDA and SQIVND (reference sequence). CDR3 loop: CASSFGTSGYEQYF. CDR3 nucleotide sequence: TGTGCCAGTAGTTTCGGGACTAGCGGGTACGAGCAGTACTTC.

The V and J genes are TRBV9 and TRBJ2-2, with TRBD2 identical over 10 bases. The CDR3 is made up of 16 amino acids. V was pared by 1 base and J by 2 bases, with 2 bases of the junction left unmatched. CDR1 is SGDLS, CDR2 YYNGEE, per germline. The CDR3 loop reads CASSVTSGVNTGELFF. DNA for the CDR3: TGTGCCAGCAGCGTAACTAGCGGGGTCAACACCGGGGAGCTGTTTTTT. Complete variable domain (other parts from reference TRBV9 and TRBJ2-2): DSGVTQTPKHLITATGQRVTLRCSPRSGDLSVYWYQQSLDQGLQFLIQYYNGEERAKGNILERFSAQQFPDLHSELNLSSLELGDSALYFCASSVTSGVNTGELFFGEGSRLTVL.

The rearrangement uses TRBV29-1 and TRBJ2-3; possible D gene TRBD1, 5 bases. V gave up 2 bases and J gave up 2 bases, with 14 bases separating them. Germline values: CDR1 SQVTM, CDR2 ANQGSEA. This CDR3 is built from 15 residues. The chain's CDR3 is CSVEHSLGPTDTQYF. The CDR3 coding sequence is TGCAGCGTTGAACACAGCCTGGGGCCCACAGATACGCAGTATTTT.

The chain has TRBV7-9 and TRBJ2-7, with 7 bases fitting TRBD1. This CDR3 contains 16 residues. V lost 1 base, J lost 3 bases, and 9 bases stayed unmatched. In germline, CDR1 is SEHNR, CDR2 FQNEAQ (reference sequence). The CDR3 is CASSLVLRQGYYEQYF. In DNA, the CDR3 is TGTGCCAGCAGCTTAGTACTGAGACAGGGATACTACGAGCAGTACTTC.

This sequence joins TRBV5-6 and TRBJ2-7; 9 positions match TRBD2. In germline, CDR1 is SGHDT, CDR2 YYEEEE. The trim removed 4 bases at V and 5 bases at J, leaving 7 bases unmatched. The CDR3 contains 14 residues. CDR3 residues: CASSPVAGVHEQYF. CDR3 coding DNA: TGTGCCAGCAGCCCAGTAGCGGGGGTCCACGAGCAGTACTTC.

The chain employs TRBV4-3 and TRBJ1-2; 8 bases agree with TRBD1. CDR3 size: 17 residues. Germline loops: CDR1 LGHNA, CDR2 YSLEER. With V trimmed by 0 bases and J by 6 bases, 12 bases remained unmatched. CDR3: CASSQEVDGRGLDGYTF. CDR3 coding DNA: TGCGCCAGCAGCCAAGAGGTCGATGGCAGGGGGCTGGATGGCTACACCTTC.

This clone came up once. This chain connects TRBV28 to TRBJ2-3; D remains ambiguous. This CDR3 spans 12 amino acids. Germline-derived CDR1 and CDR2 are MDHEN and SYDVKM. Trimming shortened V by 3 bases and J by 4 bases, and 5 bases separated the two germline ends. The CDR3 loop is CASSFSSDTQYF. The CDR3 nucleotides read TGTGCCAGCAGTTTTTCCTCAGATACGCAGTATTTT.